The clone carrying this T cell receptor (beta chain) was recorded many times. This sample is drawn from a study of CD4 and CD8 cells across lung adenocarcinoma regions. Using its own MiXCR run on the PCR reads, TCRdb lists one record per CDR3 protein. The table records approximately 10,000 distinct CDR3 sequences, approximately 46% of them present only once. The CDR3 has 15 amino acids. V lost 8 bases to trimming and J lost 4 bases, with 18 bases between them. Germline loops: CDR1 MNHNS, CDR2 SASEGT. The sequencing sample was made of CD8+ T cells from the margin of a lung tumor. The V call is TRBV6-1, the J call TRBJ2-1; D may be TRBD1 (6 bases). This sequence was found in a male donor with lung adenocarcinoma. The CD4 and CD8 labels of this study may be unreliable. DNA of the CDR3: TGTGCCAGCGCCCTCAGGGGCCGGACTTACAATGAGCAGTTCTTC. Protein: CASALRGRTYNEQFF.